This T cell receptor (beta chain) was recorded in a study of T cell responses to AZD1222 COVID-19 vaccine. Trimming cost V 1 base and J 5 bases, with 17 bases left between them. CDR1 and CDR2 (germline): SGHTA, FQGTGA. The CDR3 loop spans 16 amino acids. The protocol was immunoSEQ multiplex PCR, while the TCRdb copy is restricted to in-frame clones and leaves out a portion. The sample contains roughly 190,000 clones, just over 90% of which appear only once. The receptor was derived from an adult in good health. Sample: peripheral blood, taken on day 0 of AZD1222 vaccination. This chain links TRBV7-3 with TRBJ2-5; maybe TRBD2 (6 bases). DNA for the CDR3: TGTGCCAGCAGCTTAAACGACCTCCCCGCGGGGGAGACCCAGTACTTC. Translated, it gives CASSLNDLPAGETQYF.